This TCR beta chain was retrieved from a study of cytomegalovirus exposure and HLA in healthy donors (dated by TCRdb to 2017 to 2019). Study-level background: In an earlier analysis of 587 of the donors, about 270 Gb of sequence data and just under 120 million unique TCR beta sequences from about 180 million T cells were reported. Approximately 310 gigabases of sequencing data and around 80 million unique TCR sequences made up an early release that covered around 640 HLA-typed donors. Of the 350 to 450 genotyped donors, over 80% were placed in the genetic ancestry cluster associated with self-reported Caucasian donors. The study aimed to test whether cataloging public T cell receptors could reveal signatures of past pathogen exposure. Using immunosequencing, the study profiled T cell repertoires from roughly 650 subjects and related those repertoires to cytomegalovirus serostatus. Along with the approximately 620-subject first cohort, a separate validation cohort of more than 90 different subjects was used. To predict cytomegalovirus infection status, the study brought together high-throughput TCR immunosequencing, statistical association of individual TCRs with disease status, and machine learning. A later analysis re-examined previously published TCR beta repertoires from 500 to 700 donors and added high-resolution HLA genotyping to investigate patterns of TCR occurrence. Rather than drawing on any new phenotypic data, the later analysis identified candidate immune exposures from TCR beta sequences and the way those sequences occurred across donors. To decide whether each TCR beta V gene segment behaved as functional or pseudogenic, an earlier analysis of over 500 of the donors relied on high-throughput TCR beta sequencing. Donor age, sex, ethnicity and CMV serostatus were compiled alongside the repertoire data. In a later genetic analysis, genome-wide SNP genotypes for about 65% of the roughly 670 donors were used, and that subset was treated as a discovery cohort. Every discovery cohort repertoire had been produced on one sequencing platform. Both class I and class II loci were covered by HLA typing, at four-digit resolution. The number of donors typed differed by locus, with about 629-630 for A, B, C, DRB1 and DQB1, roughly 520 for DQA1, 606 for DPA1, and about 450 for DPB1. Roughly five DR-DQ haplotypes were handled as single units for association and clustering, since linkage in the cohort was strong. Across 300 to 400 genotyped donors of the cohort, an average of about 200,000 unique TCR beta nucleotide sequences per donor were sequenced, and 15% to 20% of those sequences were non-productive.

The CDR3 numbers 17 residues from cysteine through phenylalanine. Only CDR3 DNA is held: 51 bases, read in frame from base 1. Relative to germline, V is missing 5 bases and J is missing 1 base, with 13 bases of the junction outside any gene match. The germline V gene supplies CDR1 SQVTM and CDR2 ANQGSEA. The cohort comprised around 700 healthy bone marrow donors. All cohort members were sampled while nominally healthy, although unrecorded immune exposures were likely present. The donor tested CMV seropositive and was one of the 289 seropositive cohort members. Each donor provided a peripheral blood sample, and peripheral blood mononuclear cells were used for TCR beta sequencing. Genomic DNA was extracted from the blood cell samples with the Qiagen DNeasy Blood Extraction Kit. On the study overall, not on this receptor specifically: At a false discovery rate of 0.05, a later analysis linked under 20,000 TCR beta sequences to specific HLA alleles. Some IMGT-functional V segments, including TRBV6-2 and TRBV6-3, could not be told apart with the 87-base-pair reads, so those segments were excluded. In a later genetic analysis, a missense DCLRE1C variant was associated with V-gene and J-gene trimming of TCR beta chains, and the association was replicated in an independent cohort. This cohort had only TCR beta chains sequenced, and the lack of alpha or paired-chain data limited which features could be detected. In an earlier analysis of some 640 of the donors, most TCR beta V segments were observed in productive rearrangements about 87% or about 30% of the time, broadly matching IMGT annotations. In a later analysis, HLA-associated TCR beta chains showed more clonal expansion and lower generation probabilities than non-associated chains that were equally common. Approximately 18 rarely observed V segments, including chromosome 9 orphons, were excluded from the earlier analysis of several hundred of the donors because counts were too low. According to a later analysis, most CMV-associated TCR beta chains appeared to be HLA-restricted, and the HLA associations seemed to be driven largely by CMV exposure. While some public TCRs were present in many individuals, most TCR sequences turned up only very rarely across donors. The study gave a list of about 170 TCR beta chains associated with cytomegalovirus. In a later analysis, TCR association rates were found to vary across HLA loci, with the most associated TCRs seen for DRB1 alleles and the fewest for HLA-C alleles. Immune exposure information for the cohort was limited to CMV serostatus. The classifier was reported to diagnose cytomegalovirus status with high specificity and sensitivity in both the original and validation cohorts. Assigning TCR associations to individual alleles was difficult when HLA alleles, especially DR and DQ, strongly co-occurred. A further reported finding was that TCR beta sequences accurately predicted the HLA-A and HLA-B alleles for most subjects in the first cohort. Correlated functional status among segregating V segments might be attributable to linkage disequilibrium, but an unknown experimental factor could not be ruled out. Roughly uniform sequencing depth across donors was assumed in presence/absence analyses, although this assumption may not hold. Because HLA typing was unavailable for some donors at each locus, only the typed subset was used in association tests. In vitro tests confirmed that a few of the cytomegalovirus-associated TCR beta chains recognize cytomegalovirus antigens. In a later genetic analysis, fewer N-insertions in productive TCRs were reported among donors in an Asian-associated ancestry cluster than the roughly 710-donor mean. A later analysis reported that several top co-occurrence clusters appeared linked to parvovirus B19, influenza, CMV and Epstein-Barr virus. The sequencing pipeline was judged likely to have produced a cluster of highly shared sequence variants as a technical artifact. The authors suggested that the approach could potentially be generalized to other disease states and immunological phenotypes.

This clone was found once. Its antigen has not been determined. Base qualities are not at hand, and no much larger clone is one base apart. Libraries were prepared through the immunoSEQ multiplex PCR assay. A mixture of 60 forward primers for TCR Vbeta segments and 13 reverse primers for TCR Jbeta segments was used in the multiplex PCR. A multiplex PCR assay on genomic DNA amplified the CDR3 region of rearranged TCR beta genes. The amplified TCR beta libraries were sequenced on the Illumina HiSeq System as 87-base-pair reads. In the paper's pipeline: In a later analysis, 80 million or so unique TCR beta chains were counted across the roughly 670 repertoires, and around 10 million of these chains were shared by at least two donors. A nearest-neighbor algorithm error-corrected the raw reads and collapsed the reads into unique sequences, merging closely related sequences to remove PCR and sequencing errors. To assign V, D and J gene segments, CDR3 sequences were aligned to IMGT reference sequences. Each retained sequence needed at least a six-nucleotide match to both a V gene segment and a J gene segment. Rearrangements were called productive when the CDR3 lacked stop codons and stayed in frame with V and J; all others were non-productive. Following IMGT convention, CDR3 was defined as the stretch from the second conserved V-encoded cysteine to the conserved J-encoded phenylalanine. In an earlier analysis of 550 to 650 of the donors, sequences lacking an unambiguous match to a single V gene segment were excluded. An earlier analysis of almost 600 of the donors classified V segments as functional when productive rearrangements were above 56.7% and as segregating when the standard deviation between donors was above 5%. A statistical classification framework was built to diagnose cytomegalovirus status from the catalog of TCR beta chain sequences. In a later analysis, TCR nucleotide sequences were compared against IMGT/GENE-DB human TR gene sequences so that V and J genes could be assigned. The TCRdist pipeline was used in a later analysis to assign CDR3 sequences and most-parsimonious VDJ recombination scenarios. In a later analysis, each TCR beta chain was defined by its CDR3 amino acid sequence together with its V-gene family, and reads without a unique V-gene family were excluded. A later analysis removed nearly 600 highly shared, low-generation-probability nucleotide sequences to deal with suspected cross-contamination and a sequencing artifact. In a later analysis, a clonal expansion index for each public chain was calculated from normalized within-repertoire ranks of inferred template counts. In a later analysis, generation probabilities were computed using a VDJ recombination model fitted to out-of-frame rearrangements, and the results were checked against IGoR. In a later analysis, TCR-TCR, TCR-HLA and TCR-CMV co-occurrence was scored with hypergeometric tests, and a repertoire-size bias correction was applied to TCR pairs. To estimate false discovery rates, a later analysis permuted the HLA or CMV assignments 20 times. In a later analysis, co-occurring TCRs were grouped with DBSCAN, and TCRdist sequence similarity was added when clustering was performed within HLA-allele-positive subsets. Co-occurrence clustering excluded repertoires with fewer than 30,000 or more than 120,000 public chains, plus five with anomalous nucleotide sharing. What TCRdb holds here is the immuneACCESS table cut down to in-frame rearrangements. Part of the clones is not present; checked against another copy, under half of the missing clones reflect an unresolved V gene, and the others are unexplained. V and J calls plus clone size are reproduced from that table; the DNA served to infer D and trimming. The sample yields roughly 100,000 clones; more than 60% were counted once. 7.5% to 10% of the sample comes from the top ten.

The TCR originated in a middle-aged woman in good health and CMV-seropositive. The sample comprised PBMCs. The chain was built from TRBV29-1 and TRBJ1-2, with 10 bases matching TRBD1. The sequenced DNA: TGCAGCGTTCACAAAGGGACAGGGGCCCGAGTTAACTATGGCTACACCTTC. This translates into CSVHKGTGARVNYGYTF.